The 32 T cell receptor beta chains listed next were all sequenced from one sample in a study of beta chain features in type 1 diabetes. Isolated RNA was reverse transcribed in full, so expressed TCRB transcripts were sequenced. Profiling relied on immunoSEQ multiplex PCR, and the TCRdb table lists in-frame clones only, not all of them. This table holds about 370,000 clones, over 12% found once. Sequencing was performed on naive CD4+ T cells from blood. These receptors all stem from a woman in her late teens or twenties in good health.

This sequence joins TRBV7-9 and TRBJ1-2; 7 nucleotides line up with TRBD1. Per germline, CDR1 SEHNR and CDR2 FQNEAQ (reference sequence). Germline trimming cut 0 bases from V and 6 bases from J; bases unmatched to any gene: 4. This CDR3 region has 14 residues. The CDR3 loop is CASSLADRDNGYTF. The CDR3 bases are TGTGCCAGCAGCTTAGCCGACAGGGACAATGGCTACACCTTC.

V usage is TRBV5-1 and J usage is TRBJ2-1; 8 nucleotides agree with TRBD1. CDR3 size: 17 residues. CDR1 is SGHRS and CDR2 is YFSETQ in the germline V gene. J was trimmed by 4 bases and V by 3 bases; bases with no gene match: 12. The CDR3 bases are TGCGCCAGCAGCTGGGACCCGAGACAGGGGCATTACAATGAGCAGTTCTTC. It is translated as CASSWDPRQGHYNEQFF.

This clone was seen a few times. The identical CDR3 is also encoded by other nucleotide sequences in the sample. CDR3 protein: CASSLRTDTQYF. CDR3 coding DNA: TGTGCCAGCAGCTTACGGACAGATACGCAGTATTTT. V is TRBV7-2 and J is TRBJ2-3; D unresolved. CDR1 is SGHTA, CDR2 FQGNSA, per germline. There are 12 residues in the CDR3. V was clipped by 2 bases and J by 3 bases, with 3 bases between them. Full variable domain (missing parts from reference TRBV7-2 and TRBJ2-3): GAGVSQSPSNKVTEKGKDVELRCDPISGHTALYWYRQSLGQGLEFLIYFQGNSAPDKSGLPSDRFSAERTGGSVSTLTIQRTQQEDSAVYLCASSLRTDTQYFGPGTRLTVL.

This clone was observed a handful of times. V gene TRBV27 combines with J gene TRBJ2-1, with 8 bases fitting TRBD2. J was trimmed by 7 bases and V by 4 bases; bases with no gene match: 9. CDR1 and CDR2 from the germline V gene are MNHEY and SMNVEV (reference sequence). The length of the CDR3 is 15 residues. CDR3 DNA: TGTGCCAGCAGTTCGCGGGGGGCGTCTCGAAATGAGCAGTTCTTC. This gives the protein CASSSRGASRNEQFF.

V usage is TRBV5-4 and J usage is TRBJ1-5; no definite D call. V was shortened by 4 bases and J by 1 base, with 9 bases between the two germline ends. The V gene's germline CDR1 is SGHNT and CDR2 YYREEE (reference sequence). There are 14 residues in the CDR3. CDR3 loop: CASSRRESNQPQHF. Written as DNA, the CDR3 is TGTGCCAGCAGCCGCCGGGAAAGCAATCAGCCCCAGCATTTT. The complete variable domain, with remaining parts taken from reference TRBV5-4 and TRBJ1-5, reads ETGVTQSPTHLIKTRGQQVTLRCSSQSGHNTVSWYQQALGQGPQFIFQYYREEENGRGNFPPRFSGLQFPNYSSELNVNALELDDSALYLCASSRRESNQPQHFGDGTRLSIL.

For the CDR3, the DNA is TGCGCCAGCAGCGGTACAGGGGCGGCTAATGAAAAACTGTTTTTT. This codes for CASSGTGAANEKLFF. V is TRBV5-1 and J is TRBJ1-4; 7 bases agree with TRBD1. Germline lookup yields CDR1 SGHRS and CDR2 YFSETQ. The junction had 6 bases not matched to a gene; V was cut back by 4 bases and J by 3 bases. CDR3 length: 15 amino acids.

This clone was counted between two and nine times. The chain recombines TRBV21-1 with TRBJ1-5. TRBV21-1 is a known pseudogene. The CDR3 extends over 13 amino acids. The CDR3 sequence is CASSSGGNQPQHF. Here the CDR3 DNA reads TGTGCCAGCAGCAGCGGGGGCAATCAGCCCCAGCATTTT.

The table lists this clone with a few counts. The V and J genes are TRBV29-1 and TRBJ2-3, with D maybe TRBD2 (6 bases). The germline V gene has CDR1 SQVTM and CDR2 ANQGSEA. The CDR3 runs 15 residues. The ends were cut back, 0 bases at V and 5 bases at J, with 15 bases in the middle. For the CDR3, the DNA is TGCAGCGTTGAAGATCTTGACGGGAGTGTAGATACGCAGTATTTT. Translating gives CSVEDLDGSVDTQYF.

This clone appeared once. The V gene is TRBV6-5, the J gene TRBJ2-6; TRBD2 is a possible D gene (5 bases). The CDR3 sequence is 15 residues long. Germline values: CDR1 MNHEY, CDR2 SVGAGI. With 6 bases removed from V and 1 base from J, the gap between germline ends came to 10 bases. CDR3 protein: CASRPSGSGANVLTF. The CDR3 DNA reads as TGTGCCAGCAGGCCTTCGGGGTCTGGGGCCAACGTCCTGACTTTC.

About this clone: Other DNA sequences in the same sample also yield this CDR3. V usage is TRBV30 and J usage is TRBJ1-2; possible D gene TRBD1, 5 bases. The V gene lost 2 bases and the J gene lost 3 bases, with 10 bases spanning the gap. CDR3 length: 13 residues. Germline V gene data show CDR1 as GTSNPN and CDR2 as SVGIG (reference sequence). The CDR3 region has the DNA TGTGCCTGGAGTAAAGACAGAGACTATGGCTACACCTTC. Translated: CAWSKDRDYGYTF. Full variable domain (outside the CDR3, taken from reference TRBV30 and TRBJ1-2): SQTIHQWPATLVQPVGSPLSLECTVEGTSNPNLYWYRQAAGRGLQLLFYSVGIGQISSEVPQNLSASRPQDRQFILSSKKLLLSDSGFYLCAWSKDRDYGYTFGSGTRLTVV.

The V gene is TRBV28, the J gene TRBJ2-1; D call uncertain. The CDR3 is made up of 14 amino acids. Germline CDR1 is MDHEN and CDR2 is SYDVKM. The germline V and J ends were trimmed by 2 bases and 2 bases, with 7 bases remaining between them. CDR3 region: CASSLTRTYNEQFF. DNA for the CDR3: TGTGCCAGCAGTTTAACTCGTACCTACAATGAGCAGTTCTTC. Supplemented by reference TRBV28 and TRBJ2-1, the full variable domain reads DVKVTQSSRYLVKRTGEKVFLECVQDMDHENMFWYRQDPGLGLRLIYFSYDVKMKEKGDIPEGYSVSREKKERFSLILESASTNQTSMYLCASSLTRTYNEQFFGPGTRLTVL.

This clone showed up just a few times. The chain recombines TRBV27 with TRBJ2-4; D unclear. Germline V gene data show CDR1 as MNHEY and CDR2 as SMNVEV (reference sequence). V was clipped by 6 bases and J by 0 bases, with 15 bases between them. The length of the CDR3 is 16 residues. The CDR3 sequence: CASSPTLTVAKNIQYF. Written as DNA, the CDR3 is TGTGCCAGCAGCCCTACCTTGACTGTAGCCAAAAACATTCAGTACTTC.

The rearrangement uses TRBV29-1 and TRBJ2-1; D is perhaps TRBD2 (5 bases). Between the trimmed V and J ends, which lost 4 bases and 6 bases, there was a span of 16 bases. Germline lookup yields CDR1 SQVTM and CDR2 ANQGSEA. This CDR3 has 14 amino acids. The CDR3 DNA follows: TGCAGCGTTGGTAGCAGTAAGAGGGCCAATGAGCAGTTCTTC. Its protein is CSVGSSKRANEQFF.

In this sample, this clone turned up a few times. CDR3 coding DNA: TGCGCCAGCAAGGCCACTCGGGGGGAAAAACTGTTTTTT. This sequence encodes CASKATRGEKLFF. The chain has TRBV5-1 and TRBJ1-4, with D perhaps matching TRBD1 (5 bases). There are 13 residues in the CDR3. V was clipped by 6 bases and J by 8 bases, with 14 bases between them. Germline CDR1 and CDR2: SGHRS and YFSETQ.

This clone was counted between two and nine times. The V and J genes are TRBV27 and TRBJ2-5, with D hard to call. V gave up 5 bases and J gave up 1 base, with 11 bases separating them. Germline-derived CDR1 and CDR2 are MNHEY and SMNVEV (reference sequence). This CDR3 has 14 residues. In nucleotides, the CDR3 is TGTGCCAGCAGTCCCTGGGCCCCCCAAGAGACCCAGTACTTC. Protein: CASSPWAPQETQYF.

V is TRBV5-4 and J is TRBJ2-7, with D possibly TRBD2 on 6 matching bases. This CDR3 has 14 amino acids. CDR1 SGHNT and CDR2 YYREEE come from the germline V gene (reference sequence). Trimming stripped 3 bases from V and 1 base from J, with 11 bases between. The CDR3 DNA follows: TGTGCCAGCAGCTGGGACTCCGATTCCTACGAGCAGTACTTC. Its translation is CASSWDSDSYEQYF.

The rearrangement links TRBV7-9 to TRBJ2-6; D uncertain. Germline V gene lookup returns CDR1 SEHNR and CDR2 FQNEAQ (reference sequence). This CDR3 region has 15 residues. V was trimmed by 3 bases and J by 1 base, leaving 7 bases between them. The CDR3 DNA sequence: TGTGCCAGCAGCTTCGAGAGGTCTGGGGCCAACGTCCTGACTTTC. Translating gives CASSFERSGANVLTF.

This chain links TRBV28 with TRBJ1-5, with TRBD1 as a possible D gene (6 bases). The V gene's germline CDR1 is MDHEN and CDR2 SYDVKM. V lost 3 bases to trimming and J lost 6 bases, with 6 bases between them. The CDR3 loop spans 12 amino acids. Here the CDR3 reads CASSLGAQPQHF. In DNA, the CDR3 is TGTGCCAGCAGTTTGGGGGCTCAGCCCCAGCATTTT.

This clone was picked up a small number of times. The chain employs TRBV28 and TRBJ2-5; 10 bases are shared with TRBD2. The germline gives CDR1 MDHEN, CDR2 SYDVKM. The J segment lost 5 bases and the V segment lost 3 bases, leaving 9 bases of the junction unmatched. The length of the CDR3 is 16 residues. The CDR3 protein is CASSFGLAGVWETQYF. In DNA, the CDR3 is TGTGCCAGCAGTTTTGGGCTAGCGGGAGTGTGGGAGACCCAGTACTTC.

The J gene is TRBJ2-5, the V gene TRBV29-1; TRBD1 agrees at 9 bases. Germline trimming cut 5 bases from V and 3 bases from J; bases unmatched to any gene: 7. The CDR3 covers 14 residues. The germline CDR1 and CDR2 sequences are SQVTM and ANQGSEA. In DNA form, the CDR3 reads TGCAGCGTTTCAAAGGGACAGGGTGAAGAGACCCAGTACTTC. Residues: CSVSKGQGEETQYF.

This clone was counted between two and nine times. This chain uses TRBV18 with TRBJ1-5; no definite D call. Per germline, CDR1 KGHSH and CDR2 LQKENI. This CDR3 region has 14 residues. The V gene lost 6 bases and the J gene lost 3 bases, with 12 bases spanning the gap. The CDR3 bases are TGTGCCAGCTCGGGCAGTAAAGTCAATCAGCCCCAGCATTTT. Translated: CASSGSKVNQPQHF.

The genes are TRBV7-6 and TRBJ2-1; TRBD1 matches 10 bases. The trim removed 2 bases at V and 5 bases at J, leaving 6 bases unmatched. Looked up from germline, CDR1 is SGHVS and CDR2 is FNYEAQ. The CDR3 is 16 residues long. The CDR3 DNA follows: TGTGCCAGCAGCTTACGCGCGGGACAGGGGAACAATGAGCAGTTCTTC. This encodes CASSLRAGQGNNEQFF.

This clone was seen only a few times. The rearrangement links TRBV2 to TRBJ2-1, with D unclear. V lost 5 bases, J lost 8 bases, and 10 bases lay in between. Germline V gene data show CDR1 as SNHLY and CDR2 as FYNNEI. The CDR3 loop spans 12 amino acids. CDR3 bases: TGTGCCAGCAGTCGGTTTATGGATGAGCAGTTCTTC. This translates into CASSRFMDEQFF.

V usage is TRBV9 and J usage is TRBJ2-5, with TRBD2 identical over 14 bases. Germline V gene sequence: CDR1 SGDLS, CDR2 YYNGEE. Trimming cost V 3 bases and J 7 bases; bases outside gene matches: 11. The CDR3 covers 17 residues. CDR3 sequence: CASSEGTSGSPFGTQYF. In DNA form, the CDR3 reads TGTGCCAGCAGCGAGGGGACTAGCGGGAGTCCCTTTGGGACCCAGTACTTC.

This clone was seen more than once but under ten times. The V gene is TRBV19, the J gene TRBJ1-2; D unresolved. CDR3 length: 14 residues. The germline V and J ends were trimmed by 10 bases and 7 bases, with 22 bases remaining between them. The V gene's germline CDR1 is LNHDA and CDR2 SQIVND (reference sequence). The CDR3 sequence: CATSRTKEDPGYTF. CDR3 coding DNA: TGTGCCACCTCCCGGACCAAGGAGGATCCTGGCTACACCTTC.

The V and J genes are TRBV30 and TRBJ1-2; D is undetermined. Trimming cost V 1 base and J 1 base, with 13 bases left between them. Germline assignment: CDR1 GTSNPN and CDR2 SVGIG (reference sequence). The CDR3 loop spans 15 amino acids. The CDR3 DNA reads TGTGCCTGGAGTGGGCGGAATACCGGTAACTATGGCTACACCTTC. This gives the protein CAWSGRNTGNYGYTF.

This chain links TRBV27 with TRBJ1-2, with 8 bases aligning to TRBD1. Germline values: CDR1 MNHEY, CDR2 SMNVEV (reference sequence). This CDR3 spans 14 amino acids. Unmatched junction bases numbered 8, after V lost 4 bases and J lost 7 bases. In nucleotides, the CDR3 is TGTGCCAGCAGTTCAGTAGGACAGGGCGTTGGCTACACCTTC. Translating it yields CASSSVGQGVGYTF.

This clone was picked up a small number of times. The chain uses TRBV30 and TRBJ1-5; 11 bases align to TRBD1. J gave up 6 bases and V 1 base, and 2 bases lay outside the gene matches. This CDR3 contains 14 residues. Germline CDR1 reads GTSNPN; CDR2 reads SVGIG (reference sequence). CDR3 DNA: TGTGCCTGGAGTGGGACAGGGGGCCCTCAGCCCCAGCATTTT. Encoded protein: CAWSGTGGPQPQHF.

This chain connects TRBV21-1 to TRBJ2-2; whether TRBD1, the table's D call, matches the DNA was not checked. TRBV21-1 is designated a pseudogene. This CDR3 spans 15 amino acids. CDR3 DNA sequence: TGTGCCAGCAGCAGAGCACAGGGGAACACCGGGGAGCTGTTTTTT. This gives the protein CASSRAQGNTGELFF.

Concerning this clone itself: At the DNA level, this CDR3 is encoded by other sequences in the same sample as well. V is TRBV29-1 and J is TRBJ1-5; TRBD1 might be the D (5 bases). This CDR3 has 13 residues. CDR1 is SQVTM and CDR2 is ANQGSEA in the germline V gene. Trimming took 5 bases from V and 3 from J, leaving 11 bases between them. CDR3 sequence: CSVSQGYNQPQHF. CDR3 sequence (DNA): TGCAGCGTTTCCCAGGGATACAATCAGCCCCAGCATTTT.

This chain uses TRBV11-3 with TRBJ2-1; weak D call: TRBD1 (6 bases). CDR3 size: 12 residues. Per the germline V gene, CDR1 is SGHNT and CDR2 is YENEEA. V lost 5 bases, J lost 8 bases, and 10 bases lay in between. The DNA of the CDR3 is TGTGCCAGCAGCCTCACAGGGCATGAGCAGTTCTTC. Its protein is CASSLTGHEQFF.

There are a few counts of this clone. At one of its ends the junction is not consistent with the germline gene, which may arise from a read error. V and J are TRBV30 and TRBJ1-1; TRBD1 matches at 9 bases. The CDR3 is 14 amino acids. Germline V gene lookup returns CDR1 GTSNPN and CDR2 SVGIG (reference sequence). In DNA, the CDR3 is TGTGCCTGGAGTAGCGGACAGGGGAACGCTGAAGCTTTCTTT. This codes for CAWSSGQGNAEAFF.